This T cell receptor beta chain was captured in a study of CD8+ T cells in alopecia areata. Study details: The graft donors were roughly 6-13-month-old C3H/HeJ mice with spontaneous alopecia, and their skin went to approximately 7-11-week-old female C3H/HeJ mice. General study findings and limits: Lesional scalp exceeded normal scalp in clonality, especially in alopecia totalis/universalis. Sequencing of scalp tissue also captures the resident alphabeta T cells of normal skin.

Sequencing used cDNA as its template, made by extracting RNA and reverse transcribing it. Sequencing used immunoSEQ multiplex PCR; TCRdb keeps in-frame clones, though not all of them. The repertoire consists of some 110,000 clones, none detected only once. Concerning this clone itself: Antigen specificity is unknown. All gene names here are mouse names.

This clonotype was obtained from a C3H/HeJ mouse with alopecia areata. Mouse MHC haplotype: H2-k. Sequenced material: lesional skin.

Here the CDR3 reads CASSIAGGRNTLYF. Partial CDR3 DNA: TGTGCCAGCAGTATAGCGGGGGGGCGGAAC. The rearrangement links TRBV19 to TRBJ2-4; 8 bases agree with TRBD2. The read stops 4 residues short of the end of the CDR3; the missing end is completed from the germline J gene. Looked up from germline, CDR1 is FNHDT and CDR2 is SITEND (reference sequence). The CDR3 contains 14 residues.